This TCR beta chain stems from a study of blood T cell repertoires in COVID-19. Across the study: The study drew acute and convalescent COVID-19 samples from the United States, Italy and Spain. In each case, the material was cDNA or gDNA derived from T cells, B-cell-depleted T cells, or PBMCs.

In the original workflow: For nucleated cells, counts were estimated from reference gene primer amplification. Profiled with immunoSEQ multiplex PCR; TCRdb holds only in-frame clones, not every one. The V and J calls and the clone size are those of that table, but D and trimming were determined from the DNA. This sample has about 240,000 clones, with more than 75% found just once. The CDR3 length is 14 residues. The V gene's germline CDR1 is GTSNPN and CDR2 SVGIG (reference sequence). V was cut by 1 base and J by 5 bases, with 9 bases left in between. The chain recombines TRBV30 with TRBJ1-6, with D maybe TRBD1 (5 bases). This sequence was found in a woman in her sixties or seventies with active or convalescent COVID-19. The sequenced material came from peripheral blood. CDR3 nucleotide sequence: TGTGCCTGGAGTGAGGGGCCGGATAATTCACCCCTCCACTTT. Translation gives CAWSEGPDNSPLHF.